This is a list of T cell receptor beta chains from one sample in a study of blood T cell repertoires in COVID-19. Data came from immunoSEQ multiplex PCR; TCRdb stores just in-frame clones and leaves some out. This table has some 130,000 clones, approximately 83% appearing once. The sequencing input was peripheral blood. The receptors come from a woman aged 45-65 years who had recovered from COVID-19. CDR3s leave out the opening cysteine and the closing phenylalanine or tryptophan. Rows give clone size only sometimes, using once, few, many, or a class for an expanded clone.

clone_size	v_call	j_call	cdr3_aa
.	TRBV5-1	TRBJ2-2	ASSGKGQGATGELF
once	TRBV6-5	TRBJ1-5	ASRQGKYSNQPQH
.	TRBV2	TRBJ1-5	ASSSQGGNQPQH
.	TRBV30	TRBJ1-5	AWSLELNQPQH
many	TRBV11-3	TRBJ2-2	ASSPRDPGELF
few	TRBV6-5	TRBJ2-3	ASSYVGTGGMDTQY
.	TRBV5-1	TRBJ2-6	ASSLEQGSKTGANVLT
.	TRBV2	TRBJ1-2	ATTLRVGGAPNYGYT
.	TRBV29-1	TRBJ2-5	SVRLAGAEAQY
.	TRBV4-1	TRBJ1-5	ASSQLSTGNQPQH
.	TRBV4-3	TRBJ1-3	ASSQEAARAIGNTIY
.	TRBV28	TRBJ1-5	ASSAGWNQPQH
once	TRBV6-6	TRBJ2-4	ASSPGRAKNIQY
.	TRBV6-5	TRBJ1-2	ASSQDRGGGYT
.	TRBV9	TRBJ2-5	ASSVDGGETQY
.	TRBV18	TRBJ2-1	ASSPSQGTLNEQF
.	TRBV30	TRBJ1-2	AWSRGSSYGYT
.	TRBV11-1	TRBJ2-1	ASSLRPGSFNEQF
.	TRBV29-1	TRBJ1-2	SVRGGGNYGYT
.	TRBV15	TRBJ2-7	ATSRGTGGSYEQY
.	TRBV5-8	TRBJ2-3	ASSLAGQGADTQY
.	TRBV4-1	TRBJ1-6	ASSPRGQGRSPLH
many	TRBV18	TRBJ1-5	ASSRGDQPQH
.	TRBV5-1	TRBJ1-2	ASSSNEGGYT
.	TRBV5-4	TRBJ2-5	ASSSAGTSGETQY
.	TRBV12-3/TRBV12-4	TRBJ1-3	ASSATGRNTIY
.	TRBV18	TRBJ2-1	ASSRANNEQF
.	TRBV21-1	TRBJ1-2	ASSKGKSSNYGYT
.	TRBV3-1/TRBV3-2	TRBJ2-3	ASSQDPRLAGAPSTDTQY
.	TRBV6-1	TRBJ2-1	ASSEEGAGGSWGSYNEQF
.	TRBV6-2/TRBV6-3	TRBJ2-1	ASSYSKAATGGPGYEQF
.	TRBV30	TRBJ2-1	AWSVLRGQF
.	TRBV27	TRBJ2-3	ASSYTGGSTDTQY
.	TRBV28	TRBJ2-5	ASSKGLAGAQETQY
.	TRBV7-9	TRBJ1-2	ASSSRGVANYGYT
.	TRBV4-1	TRBJ2-2	ASSQGRAGGLNTGELF
.	TRBV5-1	TRBJ1-1	ASSGSRGTSGGYTEAF
.	TRBV15	TRBJ2-7	ATSRAIGTESYEQY
.	TRBV11-2	TRBJ2-2	ATGRTGQEGELF
.	TRBV11-2	TRBJ2-7	ASSLGTGRQVEQY
.	TRBV19	TRBJ2-5	ASSPRDVQETQY
.	TRBV23-1	TRBJ2-1	ASSQWTGQGIHNEQF
once	TRBV12-3/TRBV12-4	TRBJ1-5	ASSVLGNQPQH
.	TRBV30	TRBJ1-5	AWSPGEYSNQPQH
.	TRBV6-6	TRBJ2-3	ASSYPAGETADTQY
few	TRBV5-1	TRBJ2-1	ASSSLGDQDEQF
few	TRBV6-4	TRBJ1-1	ASSDSEQGAAEAF
.	TRBV15	TRBJ2-1	ATSRKGMAGGKYNEQF
.	TRBV30	TRBJ1-2	AWRADSGYGYT
.	TRBV6-5	TRBJ1-1	ASSSFKGQGTEAF
.	TRBV6-2/TRBV6-3	TRBJ2-1	ASSRTAASYNEQF
.	TRBV27	TRBJ2-3	ASSLFRVVTGGNSRDTQY
.	TRBV2	TRBJ2-1	ASSKGTSGRTHEQF
.	TRBV5-8	TRBJ1-2	ASSLDYSRQRGYT
.	TRBV11-2	TRBJ2-1	ASSLDYRTSNEQF